Listed below are T cell receptor beta chains from one sample, sequenced in a study of T cells in Graves' hyperthyroidism and ophthalmopathy. TCRdb reprocessed the multiplex PCR reads with MiXCR, giving one entry per CDR3 protein. Among some 600,000 distinct CDR3 sequences listed, roughly 46% were seen once. Sample: peripheral blood or thyroid tissue (not recorded which). The receptors were gathered from a woman under 30 with Graves' hyperthyroidism. Each CDR3 is given without its conserved first and last residue.

j_call v_call cdr3_aa
TRBJ1-2 TRBV12-3/TRBV12-4 ASSWGQSYGYT
TRBJ1-2 TRBV29-1 SLSHGYGYT
- TRBV7-6 ASSPTWGDEQY
TRBJ2-7 TRBV10-2 ASSDPGDIRSYEQY
TRBJ1-5 TRBV29-1 SARQGEEKPQH
TRBJ1-1 TRBV20-1 SARPDRGLNTEAF
TRBJ1-4 TRBV7-9 ASSSLPGGNEKLF
TRBJ2-7 TRBV2 ASSLTGNHEQY
TRBJ2-7 TRBV10-3 ATKRLAGVYEQY
TRBJ2-7 TRBV7-9 ASSVVGLPTYEQY